This passage covers 8 T cell receptor beta chains from one sample sequenced in a study of regulatory T cells in long-lasting Graves disease. TCR beta libraries were built with iRepertoire HTBI primers and Arm-PCR of CDR3 regions. In TCRdb, the multiplex PCR reads were re-called with MiXCR into one record per CDR3 protein. The sample yields 250,000 or so distinct CDR3 sequences, 15% to 20% seen once. Time point in this sample: newly diagnosed GD, antithyroid drugs for less than 3 months. RNA from PBMCs was the source of the TCR library. This sample also belongs to another study, concerning T cells in Graves' hyperthyroidism and ophthalmopathy.

The specimen comprised peripheral blood mononuclear cells (PBMCs), sampled at new diagnosis, from a patient treated with antithyroid drugs. The receptors here all came from a woman in her 30s with Graves disease.

Points on this clonotype: Since a far larger clone is one base different, this is likely a read error. V is TRBV5-8 and J is TRBJ2-1; D possibly matches TRBD1 or TRBD2 (5 bases each). The J call is uncertain, as TRBJ2-5 better fits the DNA end. The germline V gene encodes CDR1 SGHTS and CDR2 YDEGEE. The CDR3 contains 14 residues. This CDR3 reads CASSLGRGFGTQYF. DNA for the CDR3: TGTGCCAGCAGCCTCGGACGGGGCTTTGGGACCCAGTACTTC.

This clonotype has at least ten counts. The J gene is TRBJ1-6, the V gene TRBV6-2 or TRBV6-3, with D maybe TRBD1 (6 bases). This CDR3 spans 15 amino acids. CDR1 MNHEY and CDR2 SVGEGT come from the germline V gene. V lost 5 bases and J 9 bases, leaving 17 bases between the germline ends. The CDR3 nucleotides are TGTGCCAGCAGTGAAGCCGGGCAGGGGAGTTCACCCCTCCACTTT. It translates to CASSEAGQGSSPLHF.

This clonotype was counted between two and nine times. This chain uses TRBV14 with TRBJ1-2, with D tentatively TRBD1 (5 bases). CDR1 is SGHDN and CDR2 is FVKESK in the germline V gene. The ends were cut back, 2 bases at V and 4 bases at J, with 8 bases in the middle. This CDR3 contains 13 residues. This CDR3 reads CASSQQGGYGYTF. CDR3 sequence (DNA): TGTGCCAGCAGCCAACAGGGTGGCTATGGCTACACCTTC.

This clonotype was counted at least ten times. V usage is TRBV7-2 and J usage is TRBJ2-7, with 10 bases matching TRBD2. Unmatched junction bases numbered 5, after V lost 4 bases and J lost 5 bases. CDR3 length: 14 amino acids. Germline CDR1 is SGHTA and CDR2 is FQGNSA. CDR3 in amino acids: CASSSSGGAHEQYF. Written as DNA, the CDR3 is TGTGCCAGCAGCTCAAGCGGGGGGGCTCACGAGCAGTACTTC.

At least ten counts were recorded for this clonotype. The chain links TRBV20-1 to TRBJ2-3; 16 nucleotides line up with TRBD2. CDR1 DFQATT and CDR2 SNEGSKA come from the germline V gene (reference sequence). The V segment lost 6 bases and the J segment 9 bases; nucleotides outside the gene matches: 12. This CDR3 region has 16 residues. The CDR3 is CSARLGTSGGAGTQYF. The CDR3, as DNA: TGCAGTGCGCGGTTGGGGACTAGCGGGGGGGCCGGGACGCAGTATTTT.

This clonotype was seen repeatedly, ten times or more. The V gene is TRBV3-1, the J gene TRBJ1-6; unclear D gene. This CDR3 has 13 residues. V was clipped by 4 bases and J by 11 bases, with 12 bases between them. Germline CDR1 is LGHDT and CDR2 is YNNKEL (reference sequence). The CDR3 DNA reads as TGTGCCAGCAGCCCCGGGAGAGGGACACCCCTCCACTTT. Its protein is CASSPGRGTPLHF. The full variable domain, with the rest looked up from reference TRBV3-1 and TRBJ1-6, is DTAVSQTPKYLVTQMGNDKSIKCEQNLGHDTMYWYKQDSKKFLKIMFSYNNKELIINETVPNRFSPKSPDKAHLNLHINSLELGDSAVYFCASSPGRGTPLHFGNGTRLTVT.

This clonotype was detected ten times or more. The V gene is TRBV5-6, the J gene TRBJ2-3; 8 bases align to TRBD2. Germline-derived CDR1 and CDR2 are SGHDT and YYEEEE. This CDR3 comprises 16 residues. J was trimmed by 2 bases and V by 2 bases; bases with no gene match: 7. The CDR3 reads CASSFGRGGITDTQYF. CDR3 DNA: TGTGCCAGCAGCTTCGGTCGGGGGGGAATCACAGATACGCAGTATTTT.

There are many counts of this clonotype. The gene calls are TRBV7-2 and TRBJ1-5; D might be TRBD1 (5 bases). V dropped 1 base and J dropped 3 bases, with 10 bases sitting between them. The CDR3 length is 15 residues. CDR1 and CDR2 from the germline V gene are SGHTA and FQGNSA. The CDR3 loop reads CASSLGVGLNQPQHF. CDR3 DNA sequence: TGTGCCAGCAGCTTAGGAGTGGGGCTCAATCAGCCCCAGCATTTT. Using reference TRBV7-2 and TRBJ1-5 for the parts outside the CDR3, the full variable domain is GAGVSQSPSNKVTEKGKDVELRCDPISGHTALYWYRQSLGQGLEFLIYFQGNSAPDKSGLPSDRFSAERTGGSVSTLTIQRTQQEDSAVYLCASSLGVGLNQPQHFGDGTRLSIL.